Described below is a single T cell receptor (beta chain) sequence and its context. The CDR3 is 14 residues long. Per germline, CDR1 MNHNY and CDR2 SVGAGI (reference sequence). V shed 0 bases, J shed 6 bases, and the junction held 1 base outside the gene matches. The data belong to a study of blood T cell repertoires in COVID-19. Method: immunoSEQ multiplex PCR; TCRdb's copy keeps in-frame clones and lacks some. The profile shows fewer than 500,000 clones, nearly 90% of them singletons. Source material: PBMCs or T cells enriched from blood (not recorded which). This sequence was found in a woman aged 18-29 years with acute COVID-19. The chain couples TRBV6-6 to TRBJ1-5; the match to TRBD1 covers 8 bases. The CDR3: CASSYSTGAQPQHF. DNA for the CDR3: TGTGCCAGCAGTTACTCGACAGGGGCTCAGCCCCAGCATTTT.